This TCR beta chain was identified in a study of blood T cell repertoires in COVID-19. This CDR3 contains 16 residues. CDR1 is MNHEY, CDR2 SMNVEV, per germline (reference sequence). Trimming at V came to 4 bases and at J to 7 bases, leaving 14 bases not matched to a gene. Sequencing was performed with immunoSEQ multiplex PCR; in TCRdb, only in-frame clones are kept and a portion is missing. The sample includes approximately 140,000 clones, roughly 80% of them seen just once. The sample comprised peripheral blood. J is TRBJ2-7 and V is TRBV27; 9 nucleotides align to TRBD1. This TCR came from a human donor in a cohort sampled during active COVID-19. This chain's CDR3 is CASSSYGTGKTGEQYF. CDR3 nucleotide sequence: TGTGCCAGCAGTTCCTACGGGACAGGGAAAACTGGGGAGCAGTACTTC.